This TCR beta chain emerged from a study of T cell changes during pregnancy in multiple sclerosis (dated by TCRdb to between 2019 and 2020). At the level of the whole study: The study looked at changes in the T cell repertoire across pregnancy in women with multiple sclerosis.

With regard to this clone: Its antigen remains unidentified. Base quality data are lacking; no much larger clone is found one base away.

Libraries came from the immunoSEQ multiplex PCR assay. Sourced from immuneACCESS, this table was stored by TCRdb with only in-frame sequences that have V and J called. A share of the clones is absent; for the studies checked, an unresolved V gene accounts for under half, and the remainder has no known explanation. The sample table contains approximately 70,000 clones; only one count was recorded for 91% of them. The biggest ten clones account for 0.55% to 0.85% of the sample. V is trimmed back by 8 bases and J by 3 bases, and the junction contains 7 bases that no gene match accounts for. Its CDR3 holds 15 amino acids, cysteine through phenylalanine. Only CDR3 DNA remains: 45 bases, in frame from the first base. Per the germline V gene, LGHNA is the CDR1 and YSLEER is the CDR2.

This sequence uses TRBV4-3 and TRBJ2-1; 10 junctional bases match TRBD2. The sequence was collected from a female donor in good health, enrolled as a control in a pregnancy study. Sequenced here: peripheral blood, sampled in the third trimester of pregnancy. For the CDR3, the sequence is CASGLAGGLYNEQFF. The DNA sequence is TGCGCCAGCGGCTTAGCGGGAGGACTCTACAATGAGCAGTTCTTC.